This passage covers 22 T cell receptor beta chains from one sample sequenced in a study of control samples from healthy donors and cancer patients. TCRdb's table, derived via immunoSEQ multiplex PCR, lists solely in-frame clones and lacks some. The sample yields around 110,000 clones, more than 75% seen once. Sequencing was performed on blood. The receptors were sampled from an older woman in good health.

This chain connects TRBV7-9 to TRBJ1-4, with 7 bases matching TRBD1. The CDR3 spans 17 residues. Trimming removed 4 bases from V and 4 bases from J; junction bases left unmatched: 12. The germline CDR1 and CDR2 sequences are SEHNR and FQNEAQ (reference sequence). CDR3 sequence: CASSSSGYRGRNEKLFF. The CDR3 coding sequence is TGTGCCAGCAGCTCAAGCGGGTACAGGGGACGTAATGAAAAACTGTTTTTT.

The CDR3 region is CASSLAGREETQYF. The CDR3 DNA follows: TGTGCCAGCAGCTTGGCGGGGCGGGAAGAGACCCAGTACTTC. V gene TRBV5-4 combines with J gene TRBJ2-5; D may correspond to TRBD1 or TRBD2 (5 bases each). The CDR3 has 14 amino acids. Trimming removed 0 bases at V and 3 bases at J, with 9 bases between. CDR1 is SGHNT and CDR2 is YYREEE in the germline V gene (reference sequence).

The sample holds a few counts of this clone. One end of the junction is discordant with germline, which a read error may explain. The J gene is TRBJ2-1, the V gene TRBV18; 7 bases align to TRBD1. This CDR3 spans 14 amino acids. Germline-derived CDR1 and CDR2 are KGHSH and LQKENI. Written as DNA, the CDR3 is TGTGCCAGCTCACCGGACAGGTCCTTCAATGAGCAGTTCTTC. Amino acids: CASSPDRSFNEQFF.

V usage is TRBV7-2 and J usage is TRBJ2-7; TRBD2 agrees at 9 bases. Germline loops: CDR1 SGHTA, CDR2 FQGNSA. J gave up 1 base and V 1 base, and 2 bases lay outside the gene matches. There are 15 residues in the CDR3. CDR3 nucleotides: TGTGCCAGCAGCTTAGGTCTAGCGGGGTCCTACGAGCAGTACTTC. Translated, it gives CASSLGLAGSYEQYF.

As concerns this clone: Within the sample, other DNA sequences also encode this same CDR3. The chain links TRBV5-4 to TRBJ1-6; 7 bases map to TRBD1. The germline gives CDR1 SGHNT, CDR2 YYREEE (reference sequence). CDR3 length: 15 residues. The V gene end was trimmed by 4 bases and the J gene end by 7 bases; junction bases not matched to a gene: 8. CDR3 nucleotide sequence: TGTGCCAGCAGCGCCAGGGGGTTATCGAATTCACCCCTCCACTTT. Amino acids: CASSARGLSNSPLHF. Filled out from reference TRBV5-4 and TRBJ1-6, the complete variable domain reads ETGVTQSPTHLIKTRGQQVTLRCSSQSGHNTVSWYQQALGQGPQFIFQYYREEENGRGNFPPRFSGLQFPNYSSELNVNALELDDSALYLCASSARGLSNSPLHFGNGTRLTVT.

CDR3 sequence reads: CASSLATETPYGTIYF. In nucleotides, the CDR3 is TGTGCCAGCAGCTTAGCGACGGAAACACCATATGGCACCATATATTTT. This sequence joins TRBV7-6 and TRBJ1-3; D gene ambiguous. The CDR3 is made up of 16 amino acids. Trimming pared 0 bases from V and 9 bases from J, leaving 18 bases between. Germline values: CDR1 SGHVS, CDR2 FNYEAQ. The variable domain in full, with the rest retrieved from reference TRBV7-6 and TRBJ1-3, is GAGVSQSPRYKVTKRGQDVALRCDPISGHVSLYWYRQALGQGPEFLTYFNYEAQQDKSGLPNDRFSAERPEGSISTLTIQRTEQRDSAMYRCASSLATETPYGTIYFGEGSWLTVV.

The V and J genes are TRBV7-2 and TRBJ1-4; D gene unclear. This CDR3 comprises 16 residues. Germline V gives CDR1 SGHTA, CDR2 FQGNSA. V lost 4 bases, J lost 0 bases, and 12 bases lay in between. DNA of the CDR3: TGTGCCAGCAGCTCGCGGACGGCTGCAACTAATGAAAAACTGTTTTTT. Its protein product is CASSSRTAATNEKLFF.

The V gene is TRBV5-1, the J gene TRBJ1-1; no reliable D call. Trimming left V 6 bases short and J 10 bases short, with 19 bases between. Germline loops: CDR1 SGHRS, CDR2 YFSETQ. The CDR3 has 13 residues. DNA for the CDR3: TGCGCCAGCAAGCCGGCTTGGACCGCCGCAGCTTTCTTT. This gives the protein CASKPAWTAAAFF.

V is TRBV19 and J is TRBJ1-5, with D tentatively TRBD1 (6 bases). Trimming stripped 3 bases from V and 6 bases from J, with 18 bases between. This CDR3 comprises 16 residues. Germline lookup yields CDR1 LNHDA and CDR2 SQIVND (reference sequence). The CDR3 sequence: CASSIGGGPGSQPQHF. CDR3 nucleotide sequence: TGTGCCAGTAGTATCGGTGGGGGCCCGGGATCTCAGCCCCAGCATTTT.

The rearrangement links TRBV12-3 or TRBV12-4 to TRBJ1-2; TRBD1 matches 7 bases. The CDR3 runs 13 residues. V shed 7 bases and J 5 bases; nucleotides not matched to a gene: 7. CDR3 amino acids: CASNYGTAYGYTF. The CDR3 bases are TGTGCCAGCAACTACGGGACAGCTTATGGCTACACCTTC.

The chain joins TRBV27 to TRBJ1-3; D might be TRBD1 (5 bases). V was pared by 4 bases and J by 4 bases, with 14 bases between. From germline, CDR1 is MNHEY and CDR2 SMNVEV (reference sequence). CDR3 length equals 15 residues. Here the CDR3 reads CASSSRAGLGNTIYF. In DNA, the CDR3 is TGTGCCAGCAGTTCCCGAGCAGGGCTGGGAAACACCATATATTTT.

In its sample, this clone was seen a few times. This rearrangement joins TRBV5-6 to TRBJ2-7, with 8 bases matching TRBD1. CDR1 is SGHDT, CDR2 YYEEEE, per germline. The CDR3 sequence is 15 residues long. V lost 3 bases, J lost 3 bases, and 8 bases stayed unmatched. The CDR3 is CASSWGGQGFYEQYF. The CDR3 bases are TGTGCCAGCAGCTGGGGTGGACAGGGCTTCTACGAGCAGTACTTC.

This chain uses TRBV7-3 with TRBJ2-5, with 14 bases aligning to TRBD2. J lost 4 bases, V lost 0 bases, and 4 bases had no gene match. The CDR3 extends over 17 amino acids. Germline CDR1 SGHTA, CDR2 FQGTGA. CDR3 sequence reads: CASSLTKGLAGAETQYF. The DNA of the CDR3 is TGTGCCAGCAGCTTAACGAAGGGACTAGCGGGGGCAGAGACCCAGTACTTC.

The rearrangement uses TRBV6-6 and TRBJ2-3, with D possibly being TRBD2 (5 bases). CDR1 and CDR2 from the germline V gene are MNHNY and SVGAGI (reference sequence). With 4 bases removed from V and 0 bases from J, the gap between germline ends came to 14 bases. The CDR3 runs 16 residues. The CDR3: CASSSPADPSTDTQYF. The CDR3 DNA reads as TGTGCCAGCAGTTCCCCAGCGGACCCTAGCACAGATACGCAGTATTTT.

Here the CDR3 reads CASRPGGAGADTQYF. The CDR3 bases are TGTGCCAGCCGCCCCGGGGGAGCGGGGGCAGATACGCAGTATTTT. V usage is TRBV7-3 and J usage is TRBJ2-3; 8 nucleotides match TRBD2. With V trimmed by 8 bases and J by 4 bases, 11 bases remained unmatched. There are 15 residues in the CDR3. Germline CDR1 is SGHTA and CDR2 is FQGTGA. The whole variable domain, remainder taken from reference TRBV7-3 and TRBJ2-3, is GAGVSQTPSNKVTEKGKYVELRCDPISGHTALYWYRQSLGQGPEFLIYFQGTGAADDSGLPNDRFFAVRPEGSVSTLKIQRTERGDSAVYLCASRPGGAGADTQYFGPGTRLTVL.

The V gene is TRBV2, the J gene TRBJ2-3, with D tentatively TRBD1 or TRBD2 (6 bases each). From germline, CDR1 is SNHLY and CDR2 FYNNEI. The germline V and J ends were trimmed by 3 bases and 0 bases, with 7 bases remaining between them. The CDR3 is made up of 14 amino acids. The chain's CDR3 is CASSEGGSTDTQYF. CDR3 nucleotides: TGTGCCAGCAGTGAGGGGGGCAGCACAGATACGCAGTATTTT.

The rearrangement joins TRBV6-5 to TRBJ1-1; tentatively, D is TRBD1 (5 bases). Looked up from germline, CDR1 is MNHEY and CDR2 is SVGAGI. V was pared by 7 bases and J by 5 bases, with 14 bases between. The CDR3 is made up of 13 amino acids. In DNA, the CDR3 is TGTGCCAGCACCCACCGGGGGGGTACTGAAGCTTTCTTT. This sequence encodes CASTHRGGTEAFF.

The CDR3 nucleotides read TGCGCCAGCAGCTACGCCGCTCAACGACAGGGGAACACCGGGGAGCTGTTTTTT. Translation gives CASSYAAQRQGNTGELFF. This chain links TRBV5-1 with TRBJ2-2, with 7 nucleotides matching TRBD1. Germline CDR1 is SGHRS and CDR2 is YFSETQ. This CDR3 is 18 amino acids long. V trimming: 3 bases; J trimming: 1 base; junction bases outside the gene matches: 12.

The J gene is TRBJ1-1, the V gene TRBV12-3 or TRBV12-4, with D maybe TRBD1 (5 bases). V lost 4 bases, J lost 7 bases, and 13 bases lay in between. This CDR3 is 13 amino acids long. Written as DNA, the CDR3 is TGTGCCAGCAGTTCTACCCGGGGGGATGAAGCTTTCTTT. Translating gives CASSSTRGDEAFF.

The rearrangement joins TRBV5-6 to TRBJ2-3; weak D call: TRBD2 (6 bases). V shed 4 bases and J shed 1 base, with 13 bases lying between them. There are 15 residues in the CDR3. Germline V gene lookup returns CDR1 SGHDT and CDR2 YYEEEE. The CDR3 nucleotides read TGTGCCAGCAGCCCGCTCCGCGGGGGCACAGATACGCAGTATTTT. This translates into CASSPLRGGTDTQYF.

This chain links TRBV7-9 with TRBJ1-2, with TRBD1 identical over 7 bases. Germline CDR1 is SEHNR and CDR2 is FQNEAQ (reference sequence). The trim removed 5 bases at V and 2 bases at J, leaving 2 bases unmatched. CDR3 size: 13 residues. The CDR3 region is CASSQGQNYGYTF. The CDR3 DNA follows: TGTGCCAGCAGCCAGGGACAGAACTATGGCTACACCTTC.

V usage is TRBV7-2 and J usage is TRBJ2-3, with D unclear. Germline values: CDR1 SGHTA, CDR2 FQGNSA. V lost 5 bases to trimming and J lost 0 bases, with 9 bases between them. The CDR3 sequence is 14 residues long. The CDR3 DNA reads TGTGCCAGCAGCCCCCAAAGTAGCACAGATACGCAGTATTTT. Encoded protein: CASSPQSSTDTQYF.